The next 7 T cell receptor beta chains were all read from a single sample in a study of blood T cell repertoires in COVID-19. Clones were sequenced by immunoSEQ multiplex PCR, and TCRdb holds only the in-frame ones, with some missing. The sample holds over 250,000 clones, around 90% seen once. Material for sequencing was peripheral blood. The origin of the receptors is a man between 60 and 75 years old who had recovered from COVID-19.

This chain joins TRBV10-3 and TRBJ2-7; D ambiguous. The CDR3 spans 16 residues. Trimming removed 3 bases at V and 0 bases at J, with 15 bases between. Looked up from germline, CDR1 is ENHRY and CDR2 is SYGVKD. The CDR3 sequence: CAISDQDTVLSYEQYF. CDR3 nucleotide sequence: TGTGCCATCAGTGATCAAGACACCGTCCTCTCCTACGAGCAGTACTTC.

V gene TRBV7-9 combines with J gene TRBJ1-4, with 9 bases aligning to TRBD1. The V gene end was trimmed by 5 bases and the J gene end by 5 bases; junction bases not matched to a gene: 6. This CDR3 has 15 residues. CDR1 is SEHNR and CDR2 is FQNEAQ in the germline V gene (reference sequence). The CDR3 reads CASSPRQGENEKLFF. The CDR3 DNA reads as TGTGCCAGCAGCCCACGACAGGGGGAGAATGAAAAACTGTTTTTT.

V gene TRBV19 combines with J gene TRBJ1-1; 7 bases line up with TRBD1. Trimming removed 2 bases from V and 2 bases from J; junction bases left unmatched: 8. The germline V gene encodes CDR1 LNHDA and CDR2 SQIVND (reference sequence). CDR3 length: 16 amino acids. CDR3 DNA sequence: TGTGCCAGTAGTATACCCCAGGGGGGCTTAAACACTGAAGCTTTCTTT. As protein: CASSIPQGGLNTEAFF.

The chain couples TRBV12-5 to TRBJ2-1, with a possible D match to TRBD1 (6 bases). Trimming removed 3 bases at V and 0 bases at J, with 9 bases between. There are 15 residues in the CDR3. Germline loops: CDR1 LGHNT, CDR2 FRNRAP. For the CDR3, the DNA is TGTGCTAGTGGTTTTACAGGGAGCTCCTACAATGAGCAGTTCTTC. Its protein is CASGFTGSSYNEQFF.

V usage is TRBV7-2 and J usage is TRBJ1-4, with 8 nucleotides matching TRBD1. Losses at the gene ends were 4 bases for V and 5 bases for J; bases not matched to a gene: 6. The CDR3 extends over 15 amino acids. Looked up from germline, CDR1 is SGHTA and CDR2 is FQGNSA. The CDR3 protein is CASSSPGGANEKLFF. The CDR3 DNA follows: TGTGCCAGCAGCTCCCCAGGGGGCGCAAATGAAAAACTGTTTTTT. Full variable domain (remainder filled in from reference TRBV7-2 and TRBJ1-4): GAGVSQSPSNKVTEKGKDVELRCDPISGHTALYWYRQSLGQGLEFLIYFQGNSAPDKSGLPSDRFSAERTGGSVSTLTIQRTQQEDSAVYLCASSSPGGANEKLFFGSGTQLSVL.

This clone was recorded once. The J gene is TRBJ1-1, the V gene TRBV18, with D maybe TRBD1 (6 bases). This CDR3 contains 13 residues. Trimming shortened V by 4 bases and J by 1 base, and 7 bases separated the two germline ends. Germline V gives CDR1 KGHSH, CDR2 LQKENI. CDR3 nucleotides: TGTGCCAGCTCACAGGGGGAGAACACTGAAGCTTTCTTT. This encodes CASSQGENTEAFF.

The chain combines TRBV30 with TRBJ2-3; 7 bases line up with TRBD1. Looked up from germline, CDR1 is GTSNPN and CDR2 is SVGIG (reference sequence). This CDR3 is 14 amino acids long. V shed 4 bases and J 6 bases; nucleotides not matched to a gene: 10. The CDR3 region is CAWTGQARQDTQYF. The CDR3, as DNA: TGTGCCTGGACCGGACAGGCGCGCCAGGATACGCAGTATTTT.